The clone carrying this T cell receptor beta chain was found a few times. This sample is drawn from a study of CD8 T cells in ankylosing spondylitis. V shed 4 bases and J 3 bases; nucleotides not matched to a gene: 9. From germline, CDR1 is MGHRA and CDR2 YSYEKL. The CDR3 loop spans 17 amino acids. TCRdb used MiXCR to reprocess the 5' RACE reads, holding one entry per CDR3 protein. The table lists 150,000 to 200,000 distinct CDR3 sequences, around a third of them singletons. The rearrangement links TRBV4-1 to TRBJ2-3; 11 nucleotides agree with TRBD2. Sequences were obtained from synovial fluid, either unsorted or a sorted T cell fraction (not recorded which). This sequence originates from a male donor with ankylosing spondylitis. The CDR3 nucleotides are TGCGCCAGCAGCCCCGGGAGTAGCGGGGGGGCAACAGATACGCAGTATTTT. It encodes CASSPGSSGGATDTQYF.